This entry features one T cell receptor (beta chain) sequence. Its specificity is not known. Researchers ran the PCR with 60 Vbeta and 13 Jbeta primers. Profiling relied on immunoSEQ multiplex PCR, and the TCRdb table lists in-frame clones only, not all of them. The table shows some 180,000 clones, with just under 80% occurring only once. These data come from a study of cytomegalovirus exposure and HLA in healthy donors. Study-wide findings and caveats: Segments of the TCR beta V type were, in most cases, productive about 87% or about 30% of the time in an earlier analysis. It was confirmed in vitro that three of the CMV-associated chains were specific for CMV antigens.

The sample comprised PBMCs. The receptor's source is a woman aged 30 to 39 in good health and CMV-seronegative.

This CDR3 reads CASPIRAGGVNTEAFF. The CDR3 nucleotides are TGTGCCAGCCCCATCCGGGCAGGGGGTGTGAACACTGAAGCTTTCTTT. The chain joins TRBV2 to TRBJ1-1, with TRBD1 identical over 7 bases. CDR3 length: 16 residues. J lost 0 bases, V lost 8 bases, and 12 bases had no gene match. CDR1 and CDR2 (germline): SNHLY, FYNNEI.